The rows below give T cell receptor beta chains drawn from one sample of a study of T-cell memory formation after mild COVID-19. TCRdb re-derived calls from the 5' RACE reads in MiXCR, one entry per CDR3 protein. The sample lists approximately 99,000 distinct CDR3 sequences, about 18% occurring once. Sequencing was performed on PBMCs or a T cell subset sorted from them (not recorded which). The receptors were sampled from a man in his late teens or twenties who had mild COVID-19 (a few samples of this study predate the infection). Cell type and time point are not known. CDR3s include the opening cysteine and the closing phenylalanine or tryptophan. A D gene is named only where the DNA matches it firmly. Rows may omit the clone size; those that give it use once, few, many or a size class.

CDR3: CASSASKVMVSQYF
DNA: TGTGCCAGCAGCGCCTCCAAGGTGATGGTGAGCCAGTACTTC
D: NA
V: TRBV7-2
size: NA
J: TRBJ2-5

CDR3: CSADTGGPQYF
DNA: TGCAGTGCGGATACGGGGGGGCCCCAGTATTTT
D: TRBD2
V: TRBV20-1
size: many
J: TRBJ2-3

CDR3: CASSLDPNQPQHF
DNA: TGCGCCAGCAGCTTGGATCCCAATCAGCCCCAGCATTTT
D: NA
V: TRBV5-1
size: few
J: TRBJ1-5

CDR3: CASSTGRGGFGYTF
DNA: TGTGCCAGCAGCACCGGACGGGGCGGTTTTGGCTACACCTTC
D: NA
V: TRBV7-2
size: NA
J: TRBJ1-2

CDR3: CASSPSTSNEQFF
DNA: TGTGCCAGCAGCCCGTCAACTTCCAATGAGCAGTTCTTC
D: NA
V: TRBV9
size: NA
J: TRBJ2-1

CDR3: CASSPAGARANTEAFF
DNA: TGTGCCAGTAGTCCGGCCGGGGCACGGGCGAACACTGAAGCTTTCTTT
D: NA
V: TRBV19
size: few
J: TRBJ1-1

CDR3: CASSLEGGVSPNIF
DNA: TGTGCCAGCAGCTTAGAGGGGGGGGTTAGCCCGAATATCTTC
D: NA
V: TRBV7-6
size: NA
J: TRBJ2-1

CDR3: CASSYLTGANYGYTF
DNA: TGTGCCAGCAGTTACCTGACAGGGGCTAACTATGGCTACACCTTC
D: TRBD1
V: TRBV6-5
size: few
J: TRBJ1-2

CDR3: CASSLEPRQPQHF
DNA: TGTGCCAGCAGTTTAGAGCCCCGGCAGCCCCAGCATTTT
D: NA
V: TRBV12-3/TRBV12-4
size: NA
J: TRBJ1-5

CDR3: CASSYDAFSGNTIYF
DNA: TGTGCCAGCAGTTATGACGCATTCTCTGGAAACACCATATATTTT
D: NA
V: TRBV7-2
size: few
J: TRBJ1-3

CDR3: CASSPSDTEAFF
DNA: TGTGCCAGCTCACCGTCTGATACTGAAGCTTTCTTT
D: NA
V: TRBV18
size: NA
J: TRBJ1-1

CDR3: CASSGQWNTEAFF
DNA: TGTGCCAGCAGCGGACAGTGGAACACTGAAGCTTTCTTT
D: NA
V: TRBV6-5
size: NA
J: TRBJ1-1

CDR3: CSALVDGTDTQYF
DNA: TGCAGCGCCCTGGTGGATGGCACAGATACGCAGTATTTT
D: NA
V: TRBV29-1
size: NA
J: TRBJ2-3

CDR3: CASRRGGTRSTDTQYF
DNA: TGTGCCAGCAGGAGAGGGGGGACTCGTAGCACAGATACGCAGTATTTT
D: NA
V: TRBV7-2
size: NA
J: TRBJ2-3

CDR3: CASSEGQTEAFF
DNA: TGTGCCAGTAGTGAGGGCCAGACTGAAGCTTTCTTT
D: NA
V: TRBV19
size: few
J: TRBJ1-1

CDR3: CATPVSLTDTYEQYF
DNA: TGTGCCACCCCTGTTAGTTTGACGGATACCTACGAGCAGTACTTC
D: NA
V: TRBV24-1
size: NA
J: TRBJ2-7

CDR3: CAALEPGLTNEQFF
DNA: TGTGCCGCGCTCGAACCGGGGCTTACCAATGAGCAGTTCTTC
D: NA
V: TRBV10-3
size: many
J: TRBJ2-1

CDR3: CASSQVMEDTQYF
DNA: TGTGCCAGCAGCCAAGTCATGGAGGATACGCAGTATTTT
D: NA
V: TRBV4-2
size: NA
J: TRBJ2-3

CDR3: CASSLVPGGKSDTQYF
DNA: TGTGCCAGCAGTTTAGTTCCAGGGGGAAAATCAGATACGCAGTATTTT
D: TRBD1
V: TRBV12-3/TRBV12-4
size: many
J: TRBJ2-3

CDR3: CASSPKGRDYEQYF
DNA: TGTGCCAGCAGTCCTAAAGGTCGGGACTACGAGCAGTACTTC
D: NA
V: TRBV27
size: few
J: TRBJ2-7

CDR3: CASSPRLGSSYNEQFF
DNA: TGTGCCAGCAGTCCACGACTAGGGAGCTCCTACAATGAGCAGTTCTTC
D: NA
V: TRBV12-3/TRBV12-4
size: many
J: TRBJ2-1

CDR3: CASTTGDTSYYEQYF
DNA: TGCGCCAGCACGACAGGGGACACGAGCTACTACGAGCAGTACTTC
D: TRBD1
V: TRBV5-1
size: NA
J: TRBJ2-7

CDR3: CSVEEDGFSYEQYF
DNA: TGCAGCGTTGAAGAGGACGGATTCTCCTACGAGCAGTACTTC
D: NA
V: TRBV29-1
size: NA
J: TRBJ2-7

CDR3: CASSYSRGSEAFF
DNA: TGTGCCAGCAGTTACTCGCGGGGATCTGAAGCTTTCTTT
D: NA
V: TRBV6-5
size: NA
J: TRBJ1-1

CDR3: CASSAPGTYGYTF
DNA: TGTGCCAGTAGTGCCCCCGGGACCTATGGCTACACCTTC
D: NA
V: TRBV19
size: NA
J: TRBJ1-2

CDR3: CASSLTGGFTEAFF
DNA: TGTGCCAGCAGCTTGACAGGGGGATTCACTGAAGCTTTCTTT
D: TRBD1
V: TRBV5-5
size: few
J: TRBJ1-1

CDR3: CASSRRGREGSGANVLTF
DNA: TGTGCCAGCAGCAGACGGGGAAGGGAGGGCTCTGGGGCCAACGTCCTGACTTTC
D: TRBD2
V: TRBV11-2
size: NA
J: TRBJ2-6

CDR3: CASSERLAGITDTQYF
DNA: TGTGCCAGCAGCGAAAGACTAGCGGGGATCACAGATACGCAGTATTTT
D: TRBD2
V: TRBV5-4
size: few
J: TRBJ2-3

CDR3: CAISRALAGGTGELFF
DNA: TGTGCCATCAGTCGGGCCCTAGCGGGGGGGACCGGGGAGCTGTTTTTT
D: TRBD2
V: TRBV10-3
size: NA
J: TRBJ2-2

CDR3: CASSLGDVYGYTF
DNA: TGCGCCAGCAGCTTAGGGGATGTCTATGGCTACACCTTC
D: NA
V: TRBV5-1
size: many
J: TRBJ1-2

CDR3: CASSLVGGQETQYF
DNA: TGCGCCAGCAGCTTGGTGGGGGGCCAAGAGACCCAGTACTTC
D: NA
V: TRBV5-1
size: few
J: TRBJ2-5

CDR3: CSARSASNQELFF
DNA: TGCAGTGCTAGATCGGCAAGCAACCAGGAGCTGTTTTTT
D: NA
V: TRBV20-1
size: NA
J: TRBJ2-2

CDR3: CASRSGWGQSSFTEAFF
DNA: TGTGCCAGCAGGTCGGGGTGGGGACAGAGCTCCTTCACTGAAGCTTTCTTT
D: TRBD1
V: TRBV27
size: NA
J: TRBJ1-1

CDR3: CASSAFEGWDIQYF
DNA: TGTGCCAGCAGCGCCTTCGAGGGGTGGGACATTCAGTACTTC
D: NA
V: TRBV9
size: NA
J: TRBJ2-4

CDR3: CASSPTGNSGNTIYF
DNA: TGTGCCAGCAGTCCCACAGGGAACTCTGGAAACACCATATATTTT
D: NA
V: TRBV12-3/TRBV12-4
size: few
J: TRBJ1-3

CDR3: CAWRGSYLEPYEQYF
DNA: TGTGCCTGGAGGGGGAGTTACCTCGAGCCCTACGAGCAGTACTTC
D: NA
V: TRBV30
size: few
J: TRBJ2-7

CDR3: CASSLAGSVSNQPQHF
DNA: TGTGCCAGCAGCTTAGCCGGGTCGGTTAGCAATCAGCCCCAGCATTTT
D: NA
V: TRBV7-2
size: NA
J: TRBJ1-5

CDR3: CASSLVGSSSTDTQYF
DNA: TGCGCCAGCAGCTTGGTCGGCTCTTCTAGCACAGATACGCAGTATTTT
D: NA
V: TRBV5-1
size: NA
J: TRBJ2-3

CDR3: CASSLSGQGANQPQHF
DNA: TGTGCCAGCAGCTTAAGTGGCCAGGGGGCCAATCAGCCCCAGCATTTT
D: TRBD1
V: TRBV7-8
size: NA
J: TRBJ1-5

CDR3: CASNPRGGIGSPLHF
DNA: TGTGCCAGCAACCCTCGGGGGGGTATAGGTTCACCCCTCCACTTT
D: NA
V: TRBV7-2
size: NA
J: TRBJ1-6

CDR3: CASSLEAAEAFF
DNA: TGTGCCAGCAGCTTAGAAGCCGCTGAAGCTTTCTTT
D: NA
V: TRBV7-2
size: few
J: TRBJ1-1

CDR3: CASSPRGQHFTDTQYF
DNA: TGTGCCAGCAGTCCGAGGGGCCAACACTTCACAGATACGCAGTATTTT
D: NA
V: TRBV6-4
size: NA
J: TRBJ2-3

CDR3: CASSYGVVNYGYTF
DNA: TGTGCCAGCAGTTACGGCGTGGTAAACTATGGCTACACCTTC
D: NA
V: TRBV6-5
size: NA
J: TRBJ1-2

CDR3: CASSLRRDTEAFF
DNA: TGTGCCAGCAGTTTGAGGCGGGACACTGAAGCTTTCTTT
D: NA
V: TRBV27
size: once
J: TRBJ1-1

CDR3: CSASGVRTDTQYF
DNA: TGCAGTGCTAGCGGGGTCCGCACAGATACGCAGTATTTT
D: NA
V: TRBV20-1
size: NA
J: TRBJ2-3

CDR3: CASSSAGTGRNEQFF
DNA: TGTGCCAGCAGTTCCGCCGGGACAGGGAGGAATGAGCAGTTCTTC
D: TRBD1
V: TRBV12-3/TRBV12-4
size: NA
J: TRBJ2-1

CDR3: CAISEKGEAFF
DNA: TGTGCCATCAGTGAGAAGGGTGAAGCTTTCTTT
D: NA
V: TRBV10-3
size: NA
J: TRBJ1-1

CDR3: CASSARQNTGELFF
DNA: TGTGCCAGCAGCGCCCGACAGAACACCGGGGAGCTGTTTTTT
D: NA
V: TRBV14
size: few
J: TRBJ2-2

CDR3: CASRQDTEAFF
DNA: TGTGCCAGCAGACAAGACACTGAAGCTTTCTTT
D: NA
V: TRBV5-4
size: few
J: TRBJ1-1

CDR3: CASSSRSLGVYNEQFF
DNA: TGTGCCAGCAGCTCCCGGAGCCTCGGGGTCTACAATGAGCAGTTCTTC
D: NA
V: TRBV11-1
size: many
J: TRBJ2-1

CDR3: CASSQDTDGYTF
DNA: TGTGCCAGCAGCCAGGACACTGATGGCTACACCTTC
D: NA
V: TRBV4-2
size: few
J: TRBJ1-2

CDR3: CASSSAASNTEAFF
DNA: TGCGCCAGCAGCTCGGCGGCATCGAACACTGAAGCTTTCTTT
D: NA
V: TRBV5-1
size: many
J: TRBJ1-1

CDR3: CASSLSVVEKLFF
DNA: TGTGCCAGCAGCCTTTCCGTCGTTGAAAAACTGTTTTTT
D: NA
V: TRBV12-3/TRBV12-4
size: NA
J: TRBJ1-4

CDR3: CASSPPGQGTDTQYF
DNA: TGCGCCAGCAGCCCTCCGGGACAGGGCACAGATACGCAGTATTTT
D: TRBD1
V: TRBV5-1
size: few
J: TRBJ2-3

CDR3: CASSLEGRGAAFF
DNA: TGTGCCAGCAGCTTAGAGGGCCGGGGGGCGGCTTTCTTT
D: NA
V: TRBV7-9
size: few
J: TRBJ1-1